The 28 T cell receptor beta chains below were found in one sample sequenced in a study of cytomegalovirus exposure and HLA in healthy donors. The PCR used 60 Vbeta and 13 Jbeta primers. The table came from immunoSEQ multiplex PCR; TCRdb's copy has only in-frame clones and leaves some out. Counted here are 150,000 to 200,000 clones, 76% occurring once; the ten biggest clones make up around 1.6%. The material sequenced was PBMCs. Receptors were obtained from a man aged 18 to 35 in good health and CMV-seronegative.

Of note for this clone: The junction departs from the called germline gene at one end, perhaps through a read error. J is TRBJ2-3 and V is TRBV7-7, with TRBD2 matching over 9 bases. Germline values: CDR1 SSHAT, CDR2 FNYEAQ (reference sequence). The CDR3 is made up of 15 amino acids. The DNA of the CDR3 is TGTGCTAGCAGCTGCGGCGGGAGGGCCCCAGATACGCAGTATTTT. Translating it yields CASSCGGRAPDTQYF.

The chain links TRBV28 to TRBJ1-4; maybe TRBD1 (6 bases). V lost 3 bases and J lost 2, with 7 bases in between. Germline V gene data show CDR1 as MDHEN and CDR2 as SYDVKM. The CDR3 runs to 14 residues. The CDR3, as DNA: TGTGCCAGCAGTTTTACAGGGACTAATGAAAAACTGTTTTTT. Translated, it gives CASSFTGTNEKLFF.

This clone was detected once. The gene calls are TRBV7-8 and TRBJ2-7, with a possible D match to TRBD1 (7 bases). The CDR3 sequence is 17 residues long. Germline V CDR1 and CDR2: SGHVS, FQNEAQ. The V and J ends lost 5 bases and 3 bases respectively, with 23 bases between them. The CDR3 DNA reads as TGTGCCAGCAGCGTCAAGGCGGGACAGCCCATATTCTACGAGCAGTACTTC. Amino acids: CASSVKAGQPIFYEQYF.

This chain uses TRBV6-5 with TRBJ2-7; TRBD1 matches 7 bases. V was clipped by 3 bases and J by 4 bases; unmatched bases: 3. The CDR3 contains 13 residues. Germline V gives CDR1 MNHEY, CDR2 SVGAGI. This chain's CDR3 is CASSYDREYEQYF. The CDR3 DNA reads TGTGCCAGCAGTTATGACAGGGAATACGAGCAGTACTTC.

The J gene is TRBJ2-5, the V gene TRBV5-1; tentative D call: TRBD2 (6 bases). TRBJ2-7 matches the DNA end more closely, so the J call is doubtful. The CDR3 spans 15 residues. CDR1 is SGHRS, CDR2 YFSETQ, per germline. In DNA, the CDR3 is TGCGCCAGCAGACTCCACCGCGGGGCGGACTACGAGCAGTACTTC. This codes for CASRLHRGADYEQYF.

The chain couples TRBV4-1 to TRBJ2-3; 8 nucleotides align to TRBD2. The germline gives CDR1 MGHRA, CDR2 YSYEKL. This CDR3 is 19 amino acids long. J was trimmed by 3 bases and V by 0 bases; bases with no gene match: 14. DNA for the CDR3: TGCGCCAGCAGCCAAGATCCCGCCGGGGGGGGAGTGTCTACAGATACGCAGTATTTT. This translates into CASSQDPAGGGVSTDTQYF.

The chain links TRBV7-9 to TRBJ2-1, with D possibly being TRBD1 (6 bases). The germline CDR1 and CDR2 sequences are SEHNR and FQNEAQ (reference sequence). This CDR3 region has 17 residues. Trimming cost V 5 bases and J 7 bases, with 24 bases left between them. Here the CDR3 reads CASSLSARQENSNEQFF. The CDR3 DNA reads TGTGCCAGCAGCCTTAGCGCCCGACAGGAAAATTCAAATGAGCAGTTCTTC. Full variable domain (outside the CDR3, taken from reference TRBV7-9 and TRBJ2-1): DTGVSQNPRHKITKRGQNVTFRCDPISEHNRLYWYRQTLGQGPEFLTYFQNEAQLEKSRLLSDRFSAERPKGSFSTLEIQRTEQGDSAMYLCASSLSARQENSNEQFFGPGTRLTVL.

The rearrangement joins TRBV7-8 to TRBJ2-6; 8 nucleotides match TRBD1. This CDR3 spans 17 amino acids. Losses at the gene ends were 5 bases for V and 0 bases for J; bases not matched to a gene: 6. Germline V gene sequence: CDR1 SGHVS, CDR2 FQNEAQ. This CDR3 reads CASSPDRDLSGANVLTF. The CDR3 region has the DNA TGTGCCAGCAGCCCGGACAGGGACCTCTCTGGGGCCAACGTCCTGACTTTC.

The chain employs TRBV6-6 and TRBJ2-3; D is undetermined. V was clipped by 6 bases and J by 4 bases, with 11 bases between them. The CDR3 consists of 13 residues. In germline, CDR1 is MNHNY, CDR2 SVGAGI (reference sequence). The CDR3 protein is CASSPSSPDTQYF. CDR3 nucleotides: TGTGCCAGCAGCCCGAGCTCGCCAGATACGCAGTATTTT.

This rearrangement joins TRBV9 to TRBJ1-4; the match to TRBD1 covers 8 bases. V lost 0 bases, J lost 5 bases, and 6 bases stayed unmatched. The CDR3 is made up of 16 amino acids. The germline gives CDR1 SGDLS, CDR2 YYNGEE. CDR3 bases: TGTGCCAGCAGCGTAGCAGGGGGCGGAAGAAATGAAAAACTGTTTTTT. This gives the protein CASSVAGGGRNEKLFF.

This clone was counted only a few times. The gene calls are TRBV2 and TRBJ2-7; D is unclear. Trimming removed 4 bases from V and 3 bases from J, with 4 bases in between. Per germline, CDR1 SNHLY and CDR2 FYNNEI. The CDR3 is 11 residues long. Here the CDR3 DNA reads TGTGCCAGCAGTGGACACTACGAGCAGTACTTC. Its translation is CASSGHYEQYF.

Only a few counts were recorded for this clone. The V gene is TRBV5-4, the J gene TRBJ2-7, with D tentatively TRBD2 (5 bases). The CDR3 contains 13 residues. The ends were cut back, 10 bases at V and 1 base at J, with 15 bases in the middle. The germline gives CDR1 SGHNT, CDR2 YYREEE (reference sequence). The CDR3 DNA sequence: TGTGCCGGCGGGCGGGCCCATTCCTACGAGCAGTACTTC. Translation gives CAGGRAHSYEQYF.

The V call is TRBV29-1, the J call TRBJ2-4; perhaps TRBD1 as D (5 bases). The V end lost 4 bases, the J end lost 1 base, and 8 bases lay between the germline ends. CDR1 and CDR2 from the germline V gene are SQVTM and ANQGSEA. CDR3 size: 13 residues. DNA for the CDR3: TGCAGCGTTGGGGGCAGGGCCAAAAACATTCAGTACTTC. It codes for CSVGGRAKNIQYF.

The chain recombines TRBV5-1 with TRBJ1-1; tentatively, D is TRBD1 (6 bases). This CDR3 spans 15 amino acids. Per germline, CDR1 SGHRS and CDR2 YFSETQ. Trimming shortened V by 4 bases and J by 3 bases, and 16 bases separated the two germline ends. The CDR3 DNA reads TGCGCCAGCAGCGTCCGGGACAATCGAGACACTGAAGCTTTCTTT. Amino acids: CASSVRDNRDTEAFF.

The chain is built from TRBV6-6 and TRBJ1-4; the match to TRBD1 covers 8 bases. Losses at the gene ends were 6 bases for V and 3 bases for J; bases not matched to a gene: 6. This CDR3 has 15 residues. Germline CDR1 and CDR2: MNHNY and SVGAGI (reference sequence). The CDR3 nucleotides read TGTGCCAGCAGCCTGACAGGGGCGCCTAATGAAAAACTGTTTTTT. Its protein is CASSLTGAPNEKLFF.

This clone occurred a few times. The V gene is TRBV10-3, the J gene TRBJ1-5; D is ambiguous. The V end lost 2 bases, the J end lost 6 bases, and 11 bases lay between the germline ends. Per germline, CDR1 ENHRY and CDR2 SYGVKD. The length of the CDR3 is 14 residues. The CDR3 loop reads CAISEEVSGQPQHF. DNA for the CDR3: TGTGCCATCAGTGAGGAGGTATCGGGTCAGCCCCAGCATTTT.

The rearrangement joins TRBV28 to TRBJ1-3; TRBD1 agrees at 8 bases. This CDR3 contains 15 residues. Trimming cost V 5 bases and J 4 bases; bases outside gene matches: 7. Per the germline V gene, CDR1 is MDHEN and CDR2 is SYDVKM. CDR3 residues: CASSPRTGSGNTIYF. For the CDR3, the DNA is TGTGCCAGCAGTCCACGGACAGGGTCAGGAAACACCATATATTTT.

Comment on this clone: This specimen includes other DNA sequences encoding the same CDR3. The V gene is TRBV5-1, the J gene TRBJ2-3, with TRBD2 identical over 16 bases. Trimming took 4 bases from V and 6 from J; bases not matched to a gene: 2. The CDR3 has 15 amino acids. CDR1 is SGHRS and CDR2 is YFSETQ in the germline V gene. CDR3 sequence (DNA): TGCGCCAGCAGCCTGGGACTAGCGGGGGGGGATACGCAGTATTTT. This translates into CASSLGLAGGDTQYF.

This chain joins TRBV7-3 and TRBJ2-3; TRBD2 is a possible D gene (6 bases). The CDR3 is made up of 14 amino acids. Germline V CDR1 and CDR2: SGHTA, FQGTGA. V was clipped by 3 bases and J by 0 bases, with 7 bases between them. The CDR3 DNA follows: TGTGCCAGCAGCTTTGGAGGGAGCACAGATACGCAGTATTTT. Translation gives CASSFGGSTDTQYF. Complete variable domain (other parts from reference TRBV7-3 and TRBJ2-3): GAGVSQTPSNKVTEKGKYVELRCDPISGHTALYWYRQSLGQGPEFLIYFQGTGAADDSGLPNDRFFAVRPEGSVSTLKIQRTERGDSAVYLCASSFGGSTDTQYFGPGTRLTVL.

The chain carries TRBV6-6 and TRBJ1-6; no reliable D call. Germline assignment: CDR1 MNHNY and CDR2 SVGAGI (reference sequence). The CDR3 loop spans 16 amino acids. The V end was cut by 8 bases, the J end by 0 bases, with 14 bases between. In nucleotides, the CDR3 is TGTGCCAGCGGGCGACCGCGTAGCTCCTATAATTCACCCCTCCACTTT. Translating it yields CASGRPRSSYNSPLHF.

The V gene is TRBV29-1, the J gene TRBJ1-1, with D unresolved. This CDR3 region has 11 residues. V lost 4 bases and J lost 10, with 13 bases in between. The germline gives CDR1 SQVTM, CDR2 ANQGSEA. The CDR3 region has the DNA TGCAGCGTTGCCCGTGGGAGCGGAGCTTTCTTT. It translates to CSVARGSGAFF.

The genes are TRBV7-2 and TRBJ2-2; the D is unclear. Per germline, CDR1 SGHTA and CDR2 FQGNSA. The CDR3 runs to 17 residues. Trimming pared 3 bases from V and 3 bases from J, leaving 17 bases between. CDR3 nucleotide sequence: TGTGCCAGCAGCTTCGGCGGCCGGAGCAAGGACACCGGGGAGCTGTTTTTT. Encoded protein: CASSFGGRSKDTGELFF.

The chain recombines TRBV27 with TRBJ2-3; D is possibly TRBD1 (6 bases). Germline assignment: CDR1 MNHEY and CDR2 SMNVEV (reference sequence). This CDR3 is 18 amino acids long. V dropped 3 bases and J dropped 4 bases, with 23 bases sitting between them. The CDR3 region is CASSFHGQLTTEADTQYF. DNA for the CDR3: TGTGCCAGCAGTTTCCACGGACAGTTAACTACAGAAGCAGATACGCAGTATTTT.

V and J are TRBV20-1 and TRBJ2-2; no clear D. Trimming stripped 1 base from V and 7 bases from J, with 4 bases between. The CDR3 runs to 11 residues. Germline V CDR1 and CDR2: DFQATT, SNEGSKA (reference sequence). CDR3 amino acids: CSARVGGELFF. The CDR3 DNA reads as TGCAGTGCTAGAGTCGGCGGGGAGCTGTTTTTT.

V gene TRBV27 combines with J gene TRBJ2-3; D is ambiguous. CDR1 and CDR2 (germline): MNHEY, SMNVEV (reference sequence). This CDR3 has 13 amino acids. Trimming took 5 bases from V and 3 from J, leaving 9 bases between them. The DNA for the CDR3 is TGTGCCAGCAGTCCTGACAAGACAGATACGCAGTATTTT. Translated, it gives CASSPDKTDTQYF.

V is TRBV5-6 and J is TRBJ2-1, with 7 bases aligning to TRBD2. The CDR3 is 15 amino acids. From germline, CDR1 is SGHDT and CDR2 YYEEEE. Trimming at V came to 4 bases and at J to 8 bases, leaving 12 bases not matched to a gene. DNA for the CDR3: TGTGCCAGCAGCATTGGGGGACTACCCATAGATGAGCAGTTCTTC. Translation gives CASSIGGLPIDEQFF.

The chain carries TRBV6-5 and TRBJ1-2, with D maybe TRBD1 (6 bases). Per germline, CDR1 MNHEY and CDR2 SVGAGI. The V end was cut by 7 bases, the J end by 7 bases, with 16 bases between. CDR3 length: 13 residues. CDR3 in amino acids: CASIARGAGGYTF. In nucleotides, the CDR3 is TGTGCCAGCATCGCCCGGGGGGCCGGTGGCTACACCTTC.

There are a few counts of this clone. The CDR3 sequence is CASALQGSSYNSPLHF. The CDR3 coding sequence is TGTGCCAGCGCCCTTCAAGGGAGCTCCTATAATTCACCCCTCCACTTT. The V call is TRBV7-9, the J call TRBJ1-6, with D unresolved. V was shortened by 8 bases and J by 0 bases, with 14 bases between the two germline ends. Germline V lookup: CDR1 SEHNR, CDR2 FQNEAQ (reference sequence). CDR3 length: 16 amino acids. Drawing the rest from reference TRBV7-9 and TRBJ1-6, the complete variable domain is DTGVSQNPRHKITKRGQNVTFRCDPISEHNRLYWYRQTLGQGPEFLTYFQNEAQLEKSRLLSDRFSAERPKGSFSTLEIQRTEQGDSAMYLCASALQGSSYNSPLHFGNGTRLTVT.